This note documents a single T cell receptor (beta chain) sequence. The protocol was immunoSEQ multiplex PCR, while the TCRdb copy is restricted to in-frame clones and leaves out a portion. The table records 43,000 or so clones, about 88% of them present only once. The data were taken from a study of ipilimumab plus nivolumab after autologous stem cell transplantation. Overall study: Patients received a median of about 5 ipilimumab and roughly eight nivolumab doses.

Patients got ipilimumab 1 mg/kg beginning 14 to 28 days post-transplant. The CDR3 loop spans 14 amino acids. CDR1 is ENHRY, CDR2 SYGVKD, per germline. The ends were cut back, 7 bases at V and 4 bases at J, with 14 bases in the middle. The sequence was collected from a male donor with multiple myeloma. The sequences come from PBMCs, collected in a trial of ipilimumab plus nivolumab as post-transplant consolidation. This chain joins TRBV10-3 and TRBJ2-1; tentative D call: TRBD2 (7 bases). CDR3 DNA sequence: TGTGCCATCATGGGGGGGCAGGGTTACAATGAGCAGTTCTTC. It translates to CAIMGGQGYNEQFF.